Sequencing of this T cell receptor (beta chain) was carried out in a study of T cells after yellow fever vaccination. Trimming removed 5 bases from V and 3 bases from J; junction bases left unmatched: 7. Germline V gene data show CDR1 as MNHEY and CDR2 as SVGAGI. This CDR3 is built from 15 residues. UMIs and a universal primer site were added when TCR cDNA was made by 5'RACE template switching. TCRdb fed the 5' RACE reads into MiXCR, producing one record per CDR3 protein. The sample has some 160,000 distinct CDR3 sequences, approximately 9.7% seen once. This clonotype occurred a few times. The sample here was CD8+ T cells sorted from PBMCs, taken 45 days after the yellow fever booster vaccination. The rearrangement links TRBV6-5 to TRBJ2-1; 7 positions match TRBD2. The clonotype comes from a man younger than 35 who received the YFV17D yellow fever vaccine. The CDR3 nucleotides are TGTGCCAGCAGTACCTCCGGGACTATCTACAATGAGCAGTTCTTC. Residues: CASSTSGTIYNEQFF.